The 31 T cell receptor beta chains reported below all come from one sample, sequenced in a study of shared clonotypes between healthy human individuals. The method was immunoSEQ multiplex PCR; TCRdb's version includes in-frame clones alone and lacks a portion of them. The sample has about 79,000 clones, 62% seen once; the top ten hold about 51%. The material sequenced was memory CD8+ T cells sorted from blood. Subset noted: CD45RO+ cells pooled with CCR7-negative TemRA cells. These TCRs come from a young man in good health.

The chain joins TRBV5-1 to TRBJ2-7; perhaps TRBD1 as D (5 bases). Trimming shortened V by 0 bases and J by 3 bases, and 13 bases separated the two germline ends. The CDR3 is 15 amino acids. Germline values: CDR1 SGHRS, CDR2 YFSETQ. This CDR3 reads CASSLAAQTVYEQYF. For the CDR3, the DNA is TGCGCCAGCAGCTTGGCCGCTCAGACAGTCTACGAGCAGTACTTC.

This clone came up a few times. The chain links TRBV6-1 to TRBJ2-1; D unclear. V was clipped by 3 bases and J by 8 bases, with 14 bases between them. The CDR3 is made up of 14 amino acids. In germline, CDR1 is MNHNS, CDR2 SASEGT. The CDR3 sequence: CASSDVGPRDEQFF. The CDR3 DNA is TGTGCCAGCAGTGATGTTGGTCCTCGCGATGAGCAGTTCTTC.

The CDR3 spells CASQYQGGPTYEQYF. The CDR3 nucleotides read TGTGCCAGCCAATACCAAGGGGGCCCAACCTACGAGCAGTACTTC. This sequence joins TRBV2 and TRBJ2-7, with 7 bases that match TRBD1. Germline-derived CDR1 and CDR2 are SNHLY and FYNNEI. The ends lost 8 bases at V and 2 bases at J; junction bases unmatched: 12. The CDR3 runs 15 residues. The whole variable domain, filled in from reference TRBV2 and TRBJ2-7, reads EPEVTQTPSHQVTQMGQEVILRCVPISNHLYFYWYRQILGQKVEFLVSFYNNEISEKSEIFDDQFSVERPDGSNFTLKIRSTKLEDSAMYFCASQYQGGPTYEQYFGPGTRLTVT.

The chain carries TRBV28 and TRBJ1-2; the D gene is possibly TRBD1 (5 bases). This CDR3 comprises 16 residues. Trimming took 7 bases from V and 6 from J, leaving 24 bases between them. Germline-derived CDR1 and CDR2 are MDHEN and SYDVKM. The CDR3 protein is CASTPPLGQGMDGYTF. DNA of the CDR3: TGTGCCAGCACCCCGCCATTAGGTCAGGGCATGGATGGCTACACCTTC.

CDR3 sequence: CASRSVTYEQYF. For the CDR3, the DNA is TGTGCCAGCAGGAGCGTAACCTACGAGCAGTACTTC. The chain carries TRBV28 and TRBJ2-7, with unresolved D. With 6 bases removed from V and 2 bases from J, the gap between germline ends came to 8 bases. This CDR3 is built from 12 residues. Germline CDR1 and CDR2: MDHEN and SYDVKM.

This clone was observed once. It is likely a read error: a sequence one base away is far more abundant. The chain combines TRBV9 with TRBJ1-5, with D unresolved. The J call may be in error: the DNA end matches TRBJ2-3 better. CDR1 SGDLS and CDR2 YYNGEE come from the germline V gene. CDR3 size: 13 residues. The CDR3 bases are TGTGCCAGCAGCAGGAATAGCAATCAGCCCCAGTATTTT. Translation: CASSRNSNQPQYF.

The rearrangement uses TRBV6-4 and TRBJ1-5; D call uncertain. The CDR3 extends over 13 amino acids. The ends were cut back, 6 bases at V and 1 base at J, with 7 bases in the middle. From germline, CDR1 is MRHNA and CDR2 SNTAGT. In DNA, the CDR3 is TGTGCCAGCAGGCGGCTGAGCAATCAGCCCCAGCATTTT. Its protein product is CASRRLSNQPQHF.

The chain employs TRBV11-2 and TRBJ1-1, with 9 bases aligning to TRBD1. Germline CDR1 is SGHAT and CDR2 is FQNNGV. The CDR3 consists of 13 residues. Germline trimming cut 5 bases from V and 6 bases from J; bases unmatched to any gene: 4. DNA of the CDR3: TGTGCCAGCAGCCAACAGGGGGCGTCTGAAGCTTTCTTT. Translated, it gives CASSQQGASEAFF.

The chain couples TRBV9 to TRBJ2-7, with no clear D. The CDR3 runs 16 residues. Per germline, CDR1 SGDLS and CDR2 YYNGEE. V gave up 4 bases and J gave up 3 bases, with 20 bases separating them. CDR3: CASSSPRATEGYEQYF. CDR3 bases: TGTGCCAGCAGCTCCCCCCGGGCCACAGAAGGCTACGAGCAGTACTTC.

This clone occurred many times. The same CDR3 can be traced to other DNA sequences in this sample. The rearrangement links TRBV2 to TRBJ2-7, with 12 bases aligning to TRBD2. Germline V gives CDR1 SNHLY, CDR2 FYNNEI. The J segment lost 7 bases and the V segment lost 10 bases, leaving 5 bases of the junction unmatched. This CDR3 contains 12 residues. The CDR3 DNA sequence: TGTGCCACCGATGGGACTAGCGGGGAGCAGTACTTC. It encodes CATDGTSGEQYF.

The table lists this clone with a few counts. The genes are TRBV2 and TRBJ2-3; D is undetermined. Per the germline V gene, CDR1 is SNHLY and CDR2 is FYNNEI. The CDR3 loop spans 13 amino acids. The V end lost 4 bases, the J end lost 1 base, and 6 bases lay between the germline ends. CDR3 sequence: CASSVMGTDTQYF. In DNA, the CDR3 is TGTGCCAGCAGTGTAATGGGCACAGATACGCAGTATTTT.

The CDR3 nucleotides read TGTGCCAGTAGTATTGGGACTAGCGGGACCTGGACCCAGTACTTC. It translates to CASSIGTSGTWTQYF. This chain links TRBV19 with TRBJ2-5; TRBD2 aligns across 13 bases. The germline V gene encodes CDR1 LNHDA and CDR2 SQIVND (reference sequence). The CDR3 consists of 15 residues. Trimming took 3 bases from V and 7 from J; bases not matched to a gene: 5.

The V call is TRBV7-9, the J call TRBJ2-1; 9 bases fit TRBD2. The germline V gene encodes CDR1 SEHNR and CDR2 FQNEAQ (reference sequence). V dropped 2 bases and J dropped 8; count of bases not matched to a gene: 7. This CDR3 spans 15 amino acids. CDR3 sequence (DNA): TGTGCCAGCAGCTTACCCGGGACTAGCTTGGATGAGCAGTTCTTC. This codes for CASSLPGTSLDEQFF.

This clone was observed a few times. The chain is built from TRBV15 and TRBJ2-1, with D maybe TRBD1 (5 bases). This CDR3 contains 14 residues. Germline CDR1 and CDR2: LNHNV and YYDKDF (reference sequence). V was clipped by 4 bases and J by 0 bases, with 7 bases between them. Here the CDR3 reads CATSTRDSYNEQFF. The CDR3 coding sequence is TGTGCCACCAGCACCAGGGACTCCTACAATGAGCAGTTCTTC.

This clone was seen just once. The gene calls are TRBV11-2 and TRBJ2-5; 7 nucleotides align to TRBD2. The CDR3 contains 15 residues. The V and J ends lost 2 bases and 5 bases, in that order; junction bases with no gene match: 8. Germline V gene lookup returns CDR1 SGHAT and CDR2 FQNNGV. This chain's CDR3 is CASSLRGVGWETQYF. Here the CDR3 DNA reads TGTGCCAGCAGCTTACGGGGGGTAGGGTGGGAGACCCAGTACTTC.

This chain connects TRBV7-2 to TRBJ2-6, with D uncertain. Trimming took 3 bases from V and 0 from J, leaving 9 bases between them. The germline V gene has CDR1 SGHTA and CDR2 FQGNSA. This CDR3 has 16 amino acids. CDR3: CASSFITTSGANVLTF. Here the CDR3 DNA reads TGTGCCAGCAGCTTCATCACCACCTCTGGGGCCAACGTCCTGACTTTC.

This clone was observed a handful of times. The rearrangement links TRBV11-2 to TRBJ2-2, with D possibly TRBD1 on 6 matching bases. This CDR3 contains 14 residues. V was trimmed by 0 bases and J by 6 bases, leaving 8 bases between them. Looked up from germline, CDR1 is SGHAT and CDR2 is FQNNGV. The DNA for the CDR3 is TGTGCCAGCAGCTTAGAGGCAGGGGCCGGGGAGCTGTTTTTT. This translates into CASSLEAGAGELFF.

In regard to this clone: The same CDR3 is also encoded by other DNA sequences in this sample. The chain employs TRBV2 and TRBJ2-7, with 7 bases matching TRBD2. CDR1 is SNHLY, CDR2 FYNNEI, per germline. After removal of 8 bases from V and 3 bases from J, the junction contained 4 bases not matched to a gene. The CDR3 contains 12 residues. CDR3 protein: CASGGGSYEQYF. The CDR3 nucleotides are TGTGCCAGCGGGGGAGGGAGCTACGAGCAGTACTTC.

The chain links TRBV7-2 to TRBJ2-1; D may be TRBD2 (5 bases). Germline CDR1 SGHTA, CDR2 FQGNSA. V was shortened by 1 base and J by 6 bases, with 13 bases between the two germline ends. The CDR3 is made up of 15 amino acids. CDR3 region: CASSLGESKRNEQFF. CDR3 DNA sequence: TGTGCCAGCAGCTTAGGGGAGTCCAAGCGCAATGAGCAGTTCTTC.

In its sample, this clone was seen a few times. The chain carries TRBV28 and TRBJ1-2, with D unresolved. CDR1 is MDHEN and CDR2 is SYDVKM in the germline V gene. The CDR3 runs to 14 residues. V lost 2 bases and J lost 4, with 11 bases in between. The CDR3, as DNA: TGTGCCAGCAGTTTAGGGTCCAGCCTCTATGGCTACACCTTC. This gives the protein CASSLGSSLYGYTF.

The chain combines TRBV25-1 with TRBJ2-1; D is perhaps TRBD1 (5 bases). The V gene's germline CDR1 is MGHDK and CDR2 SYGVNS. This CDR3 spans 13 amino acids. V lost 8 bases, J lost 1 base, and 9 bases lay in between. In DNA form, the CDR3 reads TGTGCCAGCTCGAAGGGGTCCTACAATGAGCAGTTCTTC. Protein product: CASSKGSYNEQFF.

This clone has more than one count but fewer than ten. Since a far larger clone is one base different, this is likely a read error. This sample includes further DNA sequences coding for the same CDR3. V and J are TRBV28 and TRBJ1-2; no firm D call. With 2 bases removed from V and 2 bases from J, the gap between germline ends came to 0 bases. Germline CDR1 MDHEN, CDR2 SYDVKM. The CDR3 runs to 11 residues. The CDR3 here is CASSLNYGYTF. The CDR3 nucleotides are TGTGCCAGCAGTTTAAACTATGGCTACACCTTC.

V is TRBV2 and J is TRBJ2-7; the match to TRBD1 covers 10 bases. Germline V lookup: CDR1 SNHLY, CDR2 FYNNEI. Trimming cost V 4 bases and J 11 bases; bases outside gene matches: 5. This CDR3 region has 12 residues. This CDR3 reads CASSGQGAEKYF. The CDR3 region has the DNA TGTGCCAGCAGTGGACAGGGGGCGGAAAAGTACTTC.

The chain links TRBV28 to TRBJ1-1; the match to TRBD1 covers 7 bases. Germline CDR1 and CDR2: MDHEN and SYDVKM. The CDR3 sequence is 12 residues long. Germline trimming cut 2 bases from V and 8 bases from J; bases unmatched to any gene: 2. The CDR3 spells CASSLRGGEAFF. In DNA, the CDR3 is TGTGCCAGCAGTTTAAGAGGGGGCGAAGCTTTCTTT.

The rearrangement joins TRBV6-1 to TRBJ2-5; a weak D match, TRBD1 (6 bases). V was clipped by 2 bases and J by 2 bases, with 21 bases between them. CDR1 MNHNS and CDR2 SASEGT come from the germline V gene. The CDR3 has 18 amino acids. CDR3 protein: CASSEWKGRGRTQETQYF. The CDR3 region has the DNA TGTGCCAGCAGTGAATGGAAAGGCAGGGGCAGGACTCAAGAGACCCAGTACTTC.

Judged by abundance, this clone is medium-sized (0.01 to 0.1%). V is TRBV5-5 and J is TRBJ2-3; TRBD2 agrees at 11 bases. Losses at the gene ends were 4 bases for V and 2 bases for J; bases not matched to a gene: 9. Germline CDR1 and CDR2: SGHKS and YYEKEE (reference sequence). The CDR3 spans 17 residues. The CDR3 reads CASSRTTLAGVTDTQYF. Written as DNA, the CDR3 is TGTGCCAGCAGCCGTACCACACTAGCGGGAGTCACAGATACGCAGTATTTT.

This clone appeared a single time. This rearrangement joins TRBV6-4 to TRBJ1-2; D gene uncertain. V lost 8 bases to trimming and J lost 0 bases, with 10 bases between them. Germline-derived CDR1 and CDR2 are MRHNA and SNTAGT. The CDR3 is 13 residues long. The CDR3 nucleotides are TGTGCCAGCTCAGAGAACGCTAACTATGGCTACACCTTC. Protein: CASSENANYGYTF.

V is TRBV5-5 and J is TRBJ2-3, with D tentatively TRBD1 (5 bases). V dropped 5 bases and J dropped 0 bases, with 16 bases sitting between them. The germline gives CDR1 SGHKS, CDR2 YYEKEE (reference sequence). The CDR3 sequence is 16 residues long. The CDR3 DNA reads TGTGCCAGCAGGGCGGCCTGGACAATCAGCACAGATACGCAGTATTTT. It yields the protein CASRAAWTISTDTQYF.

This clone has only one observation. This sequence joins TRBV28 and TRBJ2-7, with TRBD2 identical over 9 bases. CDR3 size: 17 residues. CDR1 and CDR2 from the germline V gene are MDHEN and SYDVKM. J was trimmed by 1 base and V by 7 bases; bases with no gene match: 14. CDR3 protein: CASIPEDGLAPSYEQYF. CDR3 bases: TGTGCCAGCATCCCGGAGGACGGACTAGCGCCATCCTACGAGCAGTACTTC.

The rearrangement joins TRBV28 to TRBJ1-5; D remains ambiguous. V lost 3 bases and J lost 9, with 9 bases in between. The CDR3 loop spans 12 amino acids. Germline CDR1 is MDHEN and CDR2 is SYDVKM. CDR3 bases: TGTGCCAGCAGTTTGAGCGGATGGCCCCAGCATTTT. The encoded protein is CASSLSGWPQHF.

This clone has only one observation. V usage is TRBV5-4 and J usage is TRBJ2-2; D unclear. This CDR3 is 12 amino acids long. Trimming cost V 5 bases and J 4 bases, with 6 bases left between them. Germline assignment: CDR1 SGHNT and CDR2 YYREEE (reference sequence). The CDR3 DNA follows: TGTGCCAGCAGTTATGTCACCGGGGAGCTGTTTTTT. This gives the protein CASSYVTGELFF.